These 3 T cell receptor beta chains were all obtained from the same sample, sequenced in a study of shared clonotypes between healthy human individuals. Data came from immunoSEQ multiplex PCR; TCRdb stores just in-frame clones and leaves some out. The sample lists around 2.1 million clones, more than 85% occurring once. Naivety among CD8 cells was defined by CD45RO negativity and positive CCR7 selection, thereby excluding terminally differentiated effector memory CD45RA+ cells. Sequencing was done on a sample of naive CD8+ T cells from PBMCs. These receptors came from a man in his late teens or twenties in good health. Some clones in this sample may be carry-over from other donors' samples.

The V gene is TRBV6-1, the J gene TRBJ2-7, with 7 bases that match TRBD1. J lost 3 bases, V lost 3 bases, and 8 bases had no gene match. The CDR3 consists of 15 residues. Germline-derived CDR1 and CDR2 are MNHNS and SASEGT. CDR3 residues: CASSEPGQEVYEQYF. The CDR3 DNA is TGTGCCAGCAGTGAGCCCGGACAGGAGGTCTACGAGCAGTACTTC.

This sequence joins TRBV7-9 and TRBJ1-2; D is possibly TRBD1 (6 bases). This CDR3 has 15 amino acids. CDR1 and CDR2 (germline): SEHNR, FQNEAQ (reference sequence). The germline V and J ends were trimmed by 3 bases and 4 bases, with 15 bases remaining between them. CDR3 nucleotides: TGTGCCAGCAGCTTCTACGCTACAGGGACCTATGGCTACACCTTC. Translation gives CASSFYATGTYGYTF. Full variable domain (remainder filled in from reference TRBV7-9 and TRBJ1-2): DTGVSQNPRHKITKRGQNVTFRCDPISEHNRLYWYRQTLGQGPEFLTYFQNEAQLEKSRLLSDRFSAERPKGSFSTLEIQRTEQGDSAMYLCASSFYATGTYGYTFGSGTRLTVV.

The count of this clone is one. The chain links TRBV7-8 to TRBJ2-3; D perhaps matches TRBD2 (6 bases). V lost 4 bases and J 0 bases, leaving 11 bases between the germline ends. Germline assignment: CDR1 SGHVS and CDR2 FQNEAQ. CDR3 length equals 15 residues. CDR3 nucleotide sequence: TGTGCCAGCAGCTCGGAGGGCGGGAGCACAGATACGCAGTATTTT. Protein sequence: CASSSEGGSTDTQYF.